This is a list of T cell receptor beta chains from one sample in a study of cytomegalovirus exposure and HLA in healthy donors. The table came from immunoSEQ multiplex PCR; TCRdb's copy has only in-frame clones and leaves some out. There are about 200,000 clones in the sample; roughly 85% occur only once, and around 2.3% lies in the top ten. Input material: PBMCs. These receptors were collected from a woman in her fifties or sixties in good health and CMV-seronegative. The CDR3 runs from the conserved cysteine through the conserved F or W. A D gene is named only where the DNA matches it firmly. Some rows have no size entry. The others give once, few or many, or a class for an expanded clone.

V gene	J gene	clone size	D gene	CDR3 protein
TRBV6-4	TRBJ2-1	once	-	CASSYRGSHNEQFF
TRBV6-1	TRBJ1-5	-	TRBD1	CASRLQGASNQPQHF
TRBV7-2	TRBJ2-1	-	-	CASSLVDSYEQFF
TRBV19	TRBJ2-6	-	-	CASQKQGPSPGANVLTF
TRBV6-5	TRBJ1-3	few	-	CASSRNRGNTIYF
TRBV6-6	TRBJ2-1	-	-	CASTSTAYEQFF
TRBV5-6	TRBJ2-1	-	TRBD2	CASSLWGVAGTTHEQFF
TRBV6-1	TRBJ1-2	few	-	CASSEGGSPFYGYTF
TRBV27	TRBJ2-5	once	TRBD2	CASSPRASGSGETQYF
TRBV6-1	TRBJ2-1	-	-	CASSAQESSYNEQFF
TRBV10-1	TRBJ2-1	-	TRBD2	CASSERTSGTNEQFF
TRBV6-5	TRBJ2-5	once	-	CASSSPHRETQYF
TRBV19	TRBJ2-5	-	TRBD2	CASSTSSLAGRGGETQYF
TRBV11-3	TRBJ2-5	few	TRBD1	CASSSQRGGVETQYF
TRBV6-4	TRBJ1-5	-	TRBD1	CASSGHRGCQPQHF
TRBV5-8	TRBJ1-1	-	TRBD1	CASSLDSRQGRFF
TRBV11-2	TRBJ2-6	-	TRBD2	CASSLFLTRGDSGANVLTF
TRBV5-5	TRBJ1-1	-	-	CASSLIVGSEAFF
TRBV5-1	TRBJ1-1	once	TRBD1	CASSLVGKGANTEAFF
TRBV30	TRBJ1-2	once	-	CAWSLGARGYTF
TRBV27	TRBJ1-1	-	-	CASSLSVYPGNTEAFF
TRBV2	TRBJ2-3	-	TRBD1	CASRRQGAGTDTQYF
TRBV30	-	-	TRBD1	CAWRGQAYEQYF
TRBV7-9	TRBJ2-7	-	-	CASSPGGAYEQYF
TRBV28	TRBJ2-3	-	TRBD2	CASSATLAANGYF
TRBV5-1	TRBJ1-3	-	TRBD1	CASSPGGSGNTIYF
TRBV6-6	TRBJ1-2	-	TRBD1	CASSYSGTGGDTF
TRBV7-7	TRBJ2-1	few	TRBD2	CASSLSGLAGNNEQFF
TRBV7-9	TRBJ1-1	-	-	CASSQPGHPNPTEAFF
TRBV4-3	TRBJ2-7	once	-	CASSQDMAGAAYEQYF
TRBV5-4	TRBJ2-3	-	TRBD2	CASSLEVLAGVTDTQYF
TRBV7-3	TRBJ2-1	-	TRBD2	CASSLELAGGGNEQFF
TRBV6-5	TRBJ1-4	-	TRBD1	CASTKDRVAEKLFF
TRBV27	TRBJ1-3	-	-	CASSAGTSGNTIYF
TRBV7-7	TRBJ2-2	-	-	CASSLGGLIGAGELFF
TRBV2	TRBJ1-3	-	TRBD1	CASETGASGNTIYF
TRBV7-6	TRBJ2-7	-	TRBD1	CASSRGQGVNEQYF
TRBV11-3	TRBJ1-5	-	TRBD1	CASSTNRGTNQPQHF
TRBV6-1	TRBJ1-2	-	TRBD1	CASSADRAGYTF
TRBV6-6	TRBJ1-2	-	TRBD1	CASSYPPGQRAGYTF
TRBV30	TRBJ2-2	-	TRBD2	CAWSAKREGETGELFF
TRBV11-2	TRBJ1-1	-	-	CASSPRADEKAFF
TRBV29-1	TRBJ2-1	-	-	CSVGTGTLDDEQFF
TRBV28	TRBJ2-7	once	TRBD2	CASSRWWEGFGEQYF
TRBV7-9	TRBJ2-2	-	-	CSSSRGQNTGELFF
TRBV28	TRBJ2-7	-	TRBD1	CASSTGQGRYEQYF
TRBV4-2	TRBJ1-2	-	-	CASSPEDRGPLLSYGYTF
TRBV2	TRBJ2-1	-	TRBD1	CASAGTGVYNEQFF
TRBV18	TRBJ2-7	-	-	CASSPRKGDPYEQYF
TRBV30	TRBJ2-3	few	-	CAWSARVGTDTQYF
TRBV5-1	TRBJ2-3	-	TRBD2	CASSSGLAGDTQYF
TRBV19	TRBJ2-2	-	-	CASSIGGSSRGELFF